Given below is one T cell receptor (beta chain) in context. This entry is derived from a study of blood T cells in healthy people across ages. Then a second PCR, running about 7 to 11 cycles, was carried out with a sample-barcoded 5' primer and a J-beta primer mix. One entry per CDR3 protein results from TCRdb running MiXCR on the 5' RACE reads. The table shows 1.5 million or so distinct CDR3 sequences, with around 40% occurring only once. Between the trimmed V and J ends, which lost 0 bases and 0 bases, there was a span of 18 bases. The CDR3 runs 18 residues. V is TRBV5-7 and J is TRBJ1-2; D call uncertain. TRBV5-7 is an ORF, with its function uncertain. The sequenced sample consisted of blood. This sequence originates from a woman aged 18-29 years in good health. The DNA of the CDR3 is TGTGCCAGCAGCTTGGACCTAAGCGGTAACCTCCCTAACTATGGCTACACCTTC. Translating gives CASSLDLSGNLPNYGYTF.